This TCR beta chain is drawn from a study of CD8 T cells in ankylosing spondylitis. TCRdb re-analysed the 5' RACE reads in MiXCR, keeping a single row per CDR3 protein. The data hold almost 250,000 distinct CDR3 sequences, with around 32% observed a single time. Study-wide points: Significant enrichment of disease-linked clones was reportedly seen in matched ankylosing spondylitis synovial fluid. A TCR beta motif of 7 or 8 highly homologous variants appeared characteristic of ankylosing spondylitis blood.

In the case of this clonotype: Its target is not known.

V dropped 6 bases and J dropped 8 bases, with 14 bases sitting between them. Germline CDR1 and CDR2: ENHRY and SYGVKD. The CDR3 is made up of 14 amino acids. The sequenced sample was blood, either unsorted or a sorted T cell fraction (not recorded which). V usage is TRBV10-3 and J usage is TRBJ1-6; the D is unclear. The clonotype comes from a male donor with ankylosing spondylitis or in good health (not recorded which). This chain's CDR3 is CAISLGRTDSPLHF. The CDR3 DNA reads as TGTGCCATCAGCCTCGGTCGCACGGATTCACCCCTCCACTTT.